The 15 T cell receptor beta chains below were found in one sample sequenced in a study of a mutant IDH1 vaccine in newly diagnosed glioma. Clones were sequenced by immunoSEQ multiplex PCR, and TCRdb holds only the in-frame ones, with some missing. The repertoire holds roughly 62,000 clones, with 70% to 90% as singletons. Time point here: week 11, during vaccination. With topical imiquimod, each dose of the vaccine consisted of 300 ug of mutant IDH1 20-mer peptide. These TCRs' antigens remain unknown. The sequences come from PBMCs, collected from a glioma patient whose treatment included an IDH1 peptide vaccine. These receptors were obtained from a man between 40 and 49 years old with glioma.

The rearrangement links TRBV7-3 to TRBJ2-7; D is undetermined. Trimming pared 5 bases from V and 7 bases from J, leaving 15 bases between. The germline V gene has CDR1 SGHTA and CDR2 FQGTGA. This CDR3 spans 13 amino acids. CDR3 loop: CASSAVVNGEQYF. The CDR3 DNA reads TGTGCCAGCAGCGCGGTAGTCAATGGGGAGCAGTACTTC. Using reference TRBV7-3 and TRBJ2-7 for the parts outside the CDR3, the full variable domain is GAGVSQTPSNKVTEKGKYVELRCDPISGHTALYWYRQSLGQGPEFLIYFQGTGAADDSGLPNDRFFAVRPEGSVSTLKIQRTERGDSAVYLCASSAVVNGEQYFGPGTRLTVT.

The rearrangement uses TRBV5-1 and TRBJ1-1; D gene uncertain. The CDR3 contains 15 residues. The V end was cut by 1 base, the J end by 4 bases, with 14 bases between. The germline CDR1 and CDR2 sequences are SGHRS and YFSETQ. The CDR3 bases are TGCGCCAGCAGCTTGACACTTCATGGGAGCACTGAAGCTTTCTTT. Protein sequence: CASSLTLHGSTEAFF. Full variable domain (missing parts from reference TRBV5-1 and TRBJ1-1): KAGVTQTPRYLIKTRGQQVTLSCSPISGHRSVSWYQQTPGQGLQFLFEYFSETQRNKGNFPGRFSGRQFSNSRSEMNVSTLELGDSALYLCASSLTLHGSTEAFFGQGTRLTVV.

The V and J genes are TRBV11-1 and TRBJ2-1; D perhaps matches TRBD1 (5 bases). This CDR3 is built from 15 residues. V was cut by 1 base and J by 4 bases, with 11 bases left in between. The germline CDR1 and CDR2 sequences are SGHAT and FQDESV (reference sequence). CDR3 nucleotide sequence: TGTGCCAGCAGCTTAGAGGGGCAGGTGTACAATGAGCAGTTCTTC. Residues: CASSLEGQVYNEQFF.

As DNA, the CDR3 is TGTGCCAGTAGTAACGGGGACCGCCCTGGCTACACCTTC. This codes for CASSNGDRPGYTF. This chain joins TRBV19 and TRBJ1-2; possibly TRBD1 for D (5 bases). This CDR3 comprises 13 residues. Germline CDR1 LNHDA, CDR2 SQIVND (reference sequence). V was pared by 4 bases and J by 7 bases, with 13 bases between. The full variable domain, with the rest looked up from reference TRBV19 and TRBJ1-2, is DGGITQSPKYLFRKEGQNVTLSCEQNLNHDAMYWYRQDPGQGLRLIYYSQIVNDFQKGDIAEGYSVSREKKESFPLTVTSAQKNPTAFYLCASSNGDRPGYTFGSGTRLTVV.

J is TRBJ1-1 and V is TRBV5-5; D gene unclear. The germline V gene has CDR1 SGHKS and CDR2 YYEKEE (reference sequence). Deletions cut 2 bases from V and 3 bases from J, with 8 bases between. The CDR3 length is 13 residues. CDR3 nucleotides: TGTGCCAGCAGCTTTACACGGGACACTGAAGCTTTCTTT. Translating it yields CASSFTRDTEAFF.

This sequence joins TRBV18 and TRBJ2-3; the D is unclear. CDR1 is KGHSH and CDR2 is LQKENI in the germline V gene. The CDR3 has 13 residues. Trimming took off 3 bases at V and 1 base at J, with 5 bases between the two ends. The DNA of the CDR3 is TGTGCCAGCTCACCCGCACGCACAGATACGCAGTATTTT. This encodes CASSPARTDTQYF.

This clone was observed once. This chain links TRBV5-6 with TRBJ2-7; 9 bases map to TRBD1. There are 14 residues in the CDR3. With 5 bases clipped from V and 4 bases from J, the junction kept 7 bases outside the gene matches. The germline gives CDR1 SGHDT, CDR2 YYEEEE. CDR3 amino acids: CASSPGTGWYEQYF. The CDR3 DNA sequence: TGTGCCAGCAGTCCCGGGACAGGGTGGTACGAGCAGTACTTC.

The V call is TRBV16, the J call TRBJ2-5; 11 bases agree with TRBD2. This CDR3 region has 18 residues. Unmatched junction bases numbered 14, after V lost 3 bases and J lost 5 bases. CDR1 and CDR2 from the germline V gene are KGHSY and FQNENV. In DNA, the CDR3 is TGTGCCAGCAGCCAGGGCTTCACTAGCGGGAGAGATAAGGAGACCCAGTACTTC. Translation: CASSQGFTSGRDKETQYF.

The genes are TRBV18 and TRBJ1-1; no firm D call. Trimming removed 0 bases from V and 11 bases from J, with 16 bases in between. CDR3 length equals 14 residues. CDR1 and CDR2 from the germline V gene are KGHSH and LQKENI. DNA for the CDR3: TGTGCCAGCTCACCACCGGGAGTTTCAAGGCCGGCTTTCTTT. This gives the protein CASSPPGVSRPAFF.

The gene calls are TRBV11-2 and TRBJ2-5; TRBD2 aligns across 10 bases. The CDR3 totals 14 residues. Germline CDR1 is SGHAT and CDR2 is FQNNGV. Trimming took 6 bases from V and 3 from J; bases not matched to a gene: 4. CDR3 in amino acids: CASSYSGGKETQYF. The CDR3 coding sequence is TGTGCCAGCAGTTATAGCGGGGGGAAAGAGACCCAGTACTTC.

This rearrangement joins TRBV28 to TRBJ2-7, with D unresolved. Germline CDR1 is MDHEN and CDR2 is SYDVKM. This CDR3 has 13 amino acids. V gave up 3 bases and J gave up 7 bases, with 13 bases separating them. CDR3 coding DNA: TGTGCCAGCAGTTTGGCAGACCCTAAGGAGCAGTACTTC. This translates into CASSLADPKEQYF.

The chain employs TRBV7-9 and TRBJ1-4, with D uncertain. Trimming pared 1 base from V and 3 bases from J, leaving 9 bases between. The CDR3 length is 15 residues. Germline V lookup: CDR1 SEHNR, CDR2 FQNEAQ (reference sequence). The CDR3 sequence is CASSLGQVPNEKLFF. CDR3 coding DNA: TGTGCCAGCAGCTTAGGTCAGGTCCCTAATGAAAAACTGTTTTTT.

This clone has a handful of counts. The chain couples TRBV5-1 to TRBJ2-3, with D hard to call. The CDR3 loop spans 12 amino acids. Germline loops: CDR1 SGHRS, CDR2 YFSETQ. V was shortened by 4 bases and J by 8 bases, with 11 bases between the two germline ends. As DNA, the CDR3 is TGCGCCAGCAGCCCAGAAGTGGGTACGCAGTATTTT. Amino acids: CASSPEVGTQYF.

The genes are TRBV7-2 and TRBJ1-3; D is perhaps TRBD1 (6 bases). Germline V gene sequence: CDR1 SGHTA, CDR2 FQGNSA. The CDR3 is 16 amino acids. V lost 4 bases, J lost 3 bases, and 16 bases lay in between. DNA of the CDR3: TGTGCCAGCAGCTCCCCGGGGGGCGCGGGTGGAAACACCATATATTTT. Protein: CASSSPGGAGGNTIYF.

The chain couples TRBV7-9 to TRBJ1-1; D is undetermined. The germline V gene encodes CDR1 SEHNR and CDR2 FQNEAQ (reference sequence). The V end lost 7 bases, the J end lost 6 bases, and 18 bases lay between the germline ends. This CDR3 comprises 14 residues. CDR3 in DNA: TGTGCCAGCACTACGGACCCGGGAGGCGCTGAAGCTTTCTTT. Protein: CASTTDPGGAEAFF.